These 5 T cell receptor beta chains originate from one sample sequenced in a study of Graves' ophthalmopathy and Graves' hyperthyroidism. Amplified material comprised TCR beta CDR3 regions derived from RNA transcripts. RT-PCR with HTBI primers came first, then second-round multiplex PCR. TCRdb processed the multiplex PCR reads anew with MiXCR; each CDR3 protein has one entry. Here the sample spans roughly 700,000 distinct CDR3 sequences, roughly two fifths being singletons. The sample was peripheral blood. The receptor set was obtained from an adult man with Graves' ophthalmopathy.

CDR3: CASGGAGGWKDEQYF. Here the CDR3 DNA reads TGTGCCAGCGGGGGAGCAGGCGGGTGGAAGGACGAGCAGTACTTC. The chain employs TRBV27 and TRBJ2-7; D tentatively fits TRBD1 or TRBD2 (5 bases each). The CDR3 contains 15 residues. CDR1 is MNHEY and CDR2 is SMNVEV in the germline V gene (reference sequence). V was cut by 8 bases and J by 5 bases, with 22 bases left in between.

This clonotype was seen ten or more times. V gene TRBV20-1 combines with J gene TRBJ1-2, with 8 nucleotides matching TRBD1. From germline, CDR1 is DFQATT and CDR2 SNEGSKA (reference sequence). The CDR3 length is 13 residues. J gave up 6 bases and V 3 bases, and 6 bases lay outside the gene matches. The CDR3 DNA sequence: TGCAGTGCTAGCTGGACAGGGCTCCATGGCTACACCTTC. Translated: CSASWTGLHGYTF.

This sequence joins TRBV7-2 and TRBJ2-5; D is perhaps TRBD1 (5 bases). The CDR3 is 14 residues long. CDR1 is SGHTA and CDR2 is FQGNSA in the germline V gene. Deletions cut 4 bases from V and 5 bases from J, with 14 bases between. The CDR3 DNA sequence: TGTGCCAGCAGCTCCCGTGCACAGGTTGAGACCCAGTACTTC. Protein: CASSSRAQVETQYF.

The CDR3 reads CSVADRQNYGYTF. CDR3 in DNA: TGCAGCGTCGCCGACAGGCAGAACTATGGCTACACCTTC. The genes are TRBV29-1 and TRBJ1-2, with D perhaps TRBD1 (6 bases). This CDR3 has 13 amino acids. Trimming shortened V by 6 bases and J by 2 bases, and 13 bases separated the two germline ends. The V gene's germline CDR1 is SQVTM and CDR2 ANQGSEA.

This clonotype was counted at least ten times. The chain employs TRBV24-1 and TRBJ1-5, with TRBD1 as a possible D gene (5 bases). The ends were cut back, 4 bases at V and 3 bases at J, with 9 bases in the middle. The CDR3 has 14 residues. Germline CDR1 is KGHDR and CDR2 is SFDVKD. CDR3 sequence: CATSETAINQPQHF. CDR3 in DNA: TGTGCCACCAGTGAGACAGCCATCAATCAGCCCCAGCATTTT.